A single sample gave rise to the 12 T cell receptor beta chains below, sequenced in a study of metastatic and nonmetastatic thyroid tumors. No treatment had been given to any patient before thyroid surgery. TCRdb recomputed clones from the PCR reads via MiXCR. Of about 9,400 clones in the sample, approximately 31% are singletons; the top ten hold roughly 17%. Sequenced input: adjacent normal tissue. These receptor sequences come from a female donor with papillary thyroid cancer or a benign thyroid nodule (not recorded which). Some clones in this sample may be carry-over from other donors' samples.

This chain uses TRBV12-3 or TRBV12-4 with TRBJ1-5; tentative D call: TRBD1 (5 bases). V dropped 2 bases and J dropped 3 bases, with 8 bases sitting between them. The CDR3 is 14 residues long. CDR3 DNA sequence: TGTGCCAGCAGTTTATTCGGGACCAATCAGCCCCAGCATTTT. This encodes CASSLFGTNQPQHF.

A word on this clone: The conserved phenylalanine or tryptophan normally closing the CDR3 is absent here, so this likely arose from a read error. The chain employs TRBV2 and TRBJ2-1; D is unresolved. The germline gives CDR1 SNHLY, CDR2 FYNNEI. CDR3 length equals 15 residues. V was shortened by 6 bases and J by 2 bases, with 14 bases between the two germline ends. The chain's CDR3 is CASSRAGPTYNEQFI. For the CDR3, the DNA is TGTGCCAGCAGCAGAGCCGGGCCCACCTACAATGAGCAGTTCATC.

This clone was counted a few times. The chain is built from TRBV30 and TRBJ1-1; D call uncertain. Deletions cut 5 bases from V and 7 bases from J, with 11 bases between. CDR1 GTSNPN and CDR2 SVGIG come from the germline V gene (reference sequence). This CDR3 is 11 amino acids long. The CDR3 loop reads CAWGQEGEAFF. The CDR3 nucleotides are TGTGCCTGGGGCCAGGAGGGTGAAGCTTTCTTT.

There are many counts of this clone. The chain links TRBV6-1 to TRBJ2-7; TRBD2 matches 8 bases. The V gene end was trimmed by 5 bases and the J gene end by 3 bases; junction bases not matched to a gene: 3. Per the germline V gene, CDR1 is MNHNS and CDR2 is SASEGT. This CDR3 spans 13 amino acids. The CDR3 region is CASSRSGSYEQYF. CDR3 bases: TGTGCCAGCAGTCGGAGCGGGAGCTACGAGCAGTACTTC.

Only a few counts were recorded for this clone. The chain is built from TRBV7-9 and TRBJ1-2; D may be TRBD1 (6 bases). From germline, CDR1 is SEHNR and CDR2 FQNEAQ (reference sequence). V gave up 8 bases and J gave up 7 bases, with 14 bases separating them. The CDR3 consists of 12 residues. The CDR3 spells CASLGARGGYTF. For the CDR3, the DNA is TGTGCCAGCTTGGGGGCCAGAGGTGGCTACACCTTC.

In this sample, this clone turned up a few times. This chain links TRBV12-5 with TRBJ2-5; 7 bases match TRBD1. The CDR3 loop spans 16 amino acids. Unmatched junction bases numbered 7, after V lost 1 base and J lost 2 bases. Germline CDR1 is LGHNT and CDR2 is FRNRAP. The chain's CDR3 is CASGLGQGQHQETQYF. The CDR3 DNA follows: TGTGCTAGTGGTTTGGGTCAGGGACAGCATCAAGAGACCCAGTACTTC.

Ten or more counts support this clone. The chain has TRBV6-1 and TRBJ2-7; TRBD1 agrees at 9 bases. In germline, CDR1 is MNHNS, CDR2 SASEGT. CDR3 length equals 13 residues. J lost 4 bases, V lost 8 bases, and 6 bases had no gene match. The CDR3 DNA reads TGTGCCAGCGCCCGGGACAGGGAGTACGAGCAGTACTTC. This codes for CASARDREYEQYF.

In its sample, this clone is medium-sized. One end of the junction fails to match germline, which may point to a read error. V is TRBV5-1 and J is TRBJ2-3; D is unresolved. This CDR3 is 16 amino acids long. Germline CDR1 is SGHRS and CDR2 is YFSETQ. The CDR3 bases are TGCGTCAGCAGCTTACGTTACCCGGACAGCACAGATACGCAGTATTTT. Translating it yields CVSSLRYPDSTDTQYF.

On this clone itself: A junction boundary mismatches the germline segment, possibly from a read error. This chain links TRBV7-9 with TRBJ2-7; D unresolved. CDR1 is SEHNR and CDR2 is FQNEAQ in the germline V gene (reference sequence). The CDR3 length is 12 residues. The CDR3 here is CASSLGSSEQYF. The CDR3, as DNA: TGTGCCAGCAGCTTAGGGTCCTCCGAGCAGTACTTC.

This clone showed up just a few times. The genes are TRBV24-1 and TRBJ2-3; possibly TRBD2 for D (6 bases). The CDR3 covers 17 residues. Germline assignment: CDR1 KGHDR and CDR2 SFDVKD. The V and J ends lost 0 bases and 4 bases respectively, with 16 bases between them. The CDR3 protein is CATSDLGGFGVPDTQYF. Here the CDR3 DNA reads TGTGCCACCAGTGATTTGGGGGGGTTCGGAGTGCCAGATACGCAGTATTTT.

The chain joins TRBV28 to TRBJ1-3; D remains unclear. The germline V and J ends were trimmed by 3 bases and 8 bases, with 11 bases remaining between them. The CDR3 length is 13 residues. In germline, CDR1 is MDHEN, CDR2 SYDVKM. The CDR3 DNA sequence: TGTGCCAGCAGTTTCCCCCCTTGGGACACCATATATTTT. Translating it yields CASSFPPWDTIYF.

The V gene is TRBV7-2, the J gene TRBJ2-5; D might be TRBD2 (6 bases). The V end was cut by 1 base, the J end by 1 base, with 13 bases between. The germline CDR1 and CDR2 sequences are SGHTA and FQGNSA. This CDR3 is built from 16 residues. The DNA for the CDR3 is TGTGCCAGCAGCTTAGAGCGTCGGCGGGGCCAAGAGACCCAGTACTTC. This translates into CASSLERRRGQETQYF.